This T cell receptor beta chain was obtained from a study of technical replicates of blood from several donors. Using immunoSEQ multiplex PCR, the repertoire was profiled, and TCRdb retains in-frame clones only, with some absent. Seen here are over 70,000 clones, just over 95% observed once, and the top ten hold about 0.2%. Trimming stripped 1 base from V and 7 bases from J, with 17 bases between. The CDR3 extends over 16 amino acids. Looked up from germline, CDR1 is SGHVS and CDR2 is FQNEAQ. This TCR was recovered from a human donor in good health. The specimen was T cells isolated from PBMCs. The V call is TRBV7-8, the J call TRBJ2-1; weak D call: TRBD2 (5 bases). The CDR3 loop reads CASSLVASWVENEQFF. The CDR3, as DNA: TGTGCCAGCAGCTTAGTGGCTAGCTGGGTGGAGAATGAGCAGTTCTTC.